This T cell receptor beta chain is drawn from a study of identical twins. Study-level results: The conclusions drew on cross-sectional statistical analysis instead of tracking the same donors. Sharing of beta out-of-frame sequences by twins showed a weaker excess.

This clonotype was picked up a small number of times. The antigen is unknown. Unique molecular identifiers were present on cDNA, and template switching added a universal primer site. TCRdb fed the 5' RACE reads into MiXCR, producing one record per CDR3 protein. The sample lists 270,000 or so distinct CDR3 sequences, about 8% occurring once. The CDR3 loop spans 15 amino acids. The V and J ends lost 6 bases and 2 bases respectively, with 16 bases between them. Each donor (without exception) was a healthy Caucasian. The same data also contributed to another study, on yellow fever vaccine responses in identical twins.

Sequenced: CD8+ T cells sorted from blood. The clonotype was recovered from a woman younger than 35 in good health. The chain recombines TRBV12-3 or TRBV12-4 with TRBJ2-5; D assignment may be TRBD1 or TRBD2 (5 bases each). Here the CDR3 reads CASSPGTWDQETQYF. CDR3 sequence (DNA): TGTGCCAGCAGCCCCGGGACCTGGGATCAAGAGACCCAGTACTTC.